The 11 T cell receptor beta chains below come from one sample, sequenced in a study of blood T cell repertoires in COVID-19. The method was immunoSEQ multiplex PCR; TCRdb's version includes in-frame clones alone and lacks a portion of them. The table includes 300,000 or so clones, nearly 90% detected once. The sequencing sample was made of PBMCs or T cells enriched from blood (not recorded which). These receptors were obtained from a young woman who had recovered from COVID-19.

The rearrangement links TRBV4-1 to TRBJ1-3; D is uncertain. The V end lost 4 bases, the J end lost 4 bases, and 14 bases lay between the germline ends. From germline, CDR1 is MGHRA and CDR2 YSYEKL. The CDR3 loop spans 15 amino acids. The CDR3 loop reads CASSPPEVLGNTIYF. CDR3 nucleotide sequence: TGCGCCAGCAGCCCCCCCGAAGTCCTAGGAAACACCATATATTTT.

The chain recombines TRBV4-1 with TRBJ1-4; 8 bases are shared with TRBD1. This CDR3 is built from 15 residues. Per the germline V gene, CDR1 is MGHRA and CDR2 is YSYEKL. Trimming removed 4 bases from V and 9 bases from J; junction bases left unmatched: 10. CDR3 DNA sequence: TGCGCCAGCAGCCTACCGGGACAGGTGACTAAAAAACTGTTTTTT. It encodes CASSLPGQVTKKLFF.

This chain joins TRBV5-5 and TRBJ1-5; TRBD1 matches at 9 bases. The length of the CDR3 is 15 residues. Trimming removed 2 bases from V and 0 bases from J; junction bases left unmatched: 0. Germline V CDR1 and CDR2: SGHKS, YYEKEE (reference sequence). The DNA of the CDR3 is TGTGCCAGCAGCTTACAGGGGGCTAGCAATCAGCCCCAGCATTTT. Its translation: CASSLQGASNQPQHF.

The V call is TRBV3-1 (or the pseudogene TRBV3-2), the J call TRBJ1-1; no definite D call. The germline CDR1 and CDR2 sequences are LGHDT and YNNKEL (reference sequence). V was pared by 2 bases and J by 0 bases, with 10 bases between. This CDR3 has 15 amino acids. CDR3 DNA sequence: TGTGCCAGCAGCCAATGGGCCAGTATGAACACTGAAGCTTTCTTT. Amino acids: CASSQWASMNTEAFF.

The chain is built from TRBV19 and TRBJ1-1, with D possibly TRBD1 on 5 matching bases. The CDR3 runs 13 residues. CDR1 and CDR2 from the germline V gene are LNHDA and SQIVND (reference sequence). V lost 1 base to trimming and J lost 8 bases, with 11 bases between them. The CDR3: CASSIVVGGEAFF. The CDR3 nucleotides read TGTGCCAGTAGTATAGTAGTCGGGGGAGAAGCTTTCTTT.

The genes are TRBV7-8 and TRBJ1-6, with 10 bases lining up with TRBD1. V lost 5 bases and J lost 9; bases outside the gene matches: 4. CDR3 size: 14 residues. Looked up from germline, CDR1 is SGHVS and CDR2 is FQNEAQ. The CDR3 DNA follows: TGTGCCAGCAGCCCGGGACAGGGGACTTCACCCCTCCACTTT. This codes for CASSPGQGTSPLHF.

This sequence joins TRBV10-2 and TRBJ2-1; D gene uncertain. Germline V gene sequence: CDR1 WSHSY, CDR2 SAAADI. Between the trimmed V and J ends, which lost 1 base and 11 bases, there was a span of 6 bases. This CDR3 is 11 amino acids long. The CDR3 protein is CASSELSKQFF. CDR3 in DNA: TGCGCCAGCAGTGAGTTGTCTAAGCAGTTCTTC.

V usage is TRBV29-1 and J usage is TRBJ1-4; 12 nucleotides match TRBD1. The CDR3 spans 16 residues. Germline V gene data show CDR1 as SQVTM and CDR2 as ANQGSEA. V lost 4 bases and J lost 7; bases outside the gene matches: 10. The CDR3 spells CSVAGTGGGWGEKLFF. The CDR3 bases are TGCAGCGTTGCCGGGACAGGGGGCGGTTGGGGTGAAAAACTGTTTTTT.

The chain joins TRBV3-1 (or the pseudogene TRBV3-2) to TRBJ2-7; 7 bases line up with TRBD1. Trimming at V came to 1 base and at J to 6 bases, leaving 3 bases not matched to a gene. CDR1 and CDR2 from the germline V gene are LGHDT and YNNKEL (reference sequence). The CDR3 contains 13 residues. As DNA, the CDR3 is TGTGCCAGCAGCCAAGCGACAGGGCCCGAGCAGTACTTC. Protein product: CASSQATGPEQYF.

V gene TRBV27 combines with J gene TRBJ1-2; 9 bases match TRBD1. Germline V gives CDR1 MNHEY, CDR2 SMNVEV (reference sequence). With V trimmed by 6 bases and J by 2 bases, 4 bases remained unmatched. The CDR3 has 14 amino acids. The CDR3 here is CASRAGTGNYGYTF. CDR3 DNA sequence: TGTGCCAGCAGAGCCGGGACAGGGAACTATGGCTACACCTTC.

CDR3 region: CASSSLAGGGEQYF. In nucleotides, the CDR3 is TGTGCCAGCAGTTCCCTAGCGGGGGGTGGTGAGCAGTACTTC. The rearrangement joins TRBV27 to TRBJ2-7; 11 positions match TRBD2. The CDR3 spans 14 residues. Germline-derived CDR1 and CDR2 are MNHEY and SMNVEV (reference sequence). The trim removed 4 bases at V and 7 bases at J, leaving 6 bases unmatched.